The entry that follows covers one T cell receptor (beta chain) sequence. The record originates from a study of shared clonotypes between healthy human individuals. Data came from immunoSEQ multiplex PCR; TCRdb stores just in-frame clones and leaves some out. This table has more than 550,000 clones, 72% appearing once. V lost 3 bases and J lost 3; bases outside the gene matches: 5. The length of the CDR3 is 15 residues. The V gene's germline CDR1 is SGDLS and CDR2 YYNGEE. This chain joins TRBV9 and TRBJ1-1; 10 positions agree with TRBD1. Source material: memory CD4+ T cells sorted from blood. Sample subset: CD45RA-negative fraction. The sequence derives from a woman aged 25-40 years in good health. The CDR3 here is CASSARTGGHTEAFF. The DNA of the CDR3 is TGTGCCAGCAGCGCGAGGACAGGGGGACACACTGAAGCTTTCTTT.